The 21 T cell receptor beta chains presented below share a single source sample, sequenced in a study of OX40 agonist ivuxolimab in advanced cancers. The method was immunoSEQ multiplex PCR; TCRdb's version includes in-frame clones alone and lacks a portion of them. The table lists approximately 70,000 clones, more than 80% of them singletons. The specimen was CD4+ or CD8+ T cells sorted from blood, collected in a trial of the OX40 agonist ivuxolimab. The receptors originated from an adult with an advanced solid tumor such as melanoma, head and neck, liver or kidney cancer.

The genes are TRBV5-1 and TRBJ2-3; D tentatively reads TRBD1 or TRBD2 (5 bases each). The length of the CDR3 is 14 residues. The V gene lost 1 base and the J gene lost 1 base, with 7 bases spanning the gap. Germline CDR1 reads SGHRS; CDR2 reads YFSETQ. CDR3 DNA: TGCGCCAGCAGCTTGTTGGGGGGCACAGATACGCAGTATTTT. Translation: CASSLLGGTDTQYF.

The genes are TRBV6-5 and TRBJ1-4; D gene unclear. From germline, CDR1 is MNHEY and CDR2 SVGAGI. Trimming stripped 0 bases from V and 5 bases from J, with 13 bases between. The CDR3 has 16 residues. CDR3 amino acids: CASSYSFTSYNEKLFF. Written as DNA, the CDR3 is TGTGCCAGCAGTTACTCTTTTACGTCGTACAATGAAAAACTGTTTTTT.

The CDR3 sequence is CASSWTSGRSYEQFF. The CDR3 DNA follows: TGTGCCAGCAGCTGGACTAGCGGGAGGAGCTATGAGCAGTTCTTC. The V call is TRBV7-8, the J call TRBJ2-1; 14 nucleotides align to TRBD2. The V and J ends lost 4 bases and 8 bases, in that order; junction bases with no gene match: 4. The CDR3 spans 15 residues. Germline-derived CDR1 and CDR2 are SGHVS and FQNEAQ. Full variable domain (outside the CDR3, taken from reference TRBV7-8 and TRBJ2-1): GAGVSQSPRYKVAKRGQDVALRCDPISGHVSLFWYQQALGQGPEFLTYFQNEAQLDKSGLPSDRFFAERPEGSVSTLKIQRTQQEDSAVYLCASSWTSGRSYEQFFGPGTRLTVL.

The rearrangement uses TRBV5-4 and TRBJ1-5; a possible D gene is TRBD1 (5 bases). The CDR3 runs 17 residues. The V gene lost 2 bases and the J gene lost 2 bases, with 17 bases spanning the gap. Germline CDR1 SGHNT, CDR2 YYREEE (reference sequence). The CDR3 region is CASSFGGDGLGNQPQHF. DNA for the CDR3: TGTGCCAGCAGCTTCGGTGGGGACGGGCTGGGCAATCAGCCCCAGCATTTT.

The chain uses TRBV30 and TRBJ2-5, with 8 positions matching TRBD1. Gene TRBJ2-7 matches the end of the DNA better, so the J call may be wrong. This CDR3 comprises 12 residues. Germline-derived CDR1 and CDR2 are GTSNPN and SVGIG (reference sequence). The CDR3 loop reads CAWGQGSYEQYF. In DNA, the CDR3 is TGTGCCTGGGGACAGGGCTCCTACGAGCAGTACTTC.

The V gene is TRBV7-8, the J gene TRBJ1-1; a weak D match, TRBD1 (6 bases). V lost 1 base and J lost 4, with 13 bases in between. The CDR3 is made up of 15 amino acids. Per germline, CDR1 SGHVS and CDR2 FQNEAQ. CDR3: CASSLVAGVGTEAFF. Written as DNA, the CDR3 is TGTGCCAGCAGCTTAGTTGCAGGGGTGGGCACTGAAGCTTTCTTT.

The chain couples TRBV18 to TRBJ2-1; TRBD1 might be the D (7 bases). Germline CDR1 KGHSH, CDR2 LQKENI. This CDR3 has 16 residues. V was pared by 0 bases and J by 3 bases, with 12 bases between. The CDR3 DNA sequence: TGTGCCAGCTCACCACCGGAGGGACAGAACTACAATGAGCAGTTCTTC. Amino acid sequence: CASSPPEGQNYNEQFF.

The chain employs TRBV5-6 and TRBJ2-7, with a tentative D call TRBD2 (5 bases). This CDR3 is 15 amino acids long. Trimming took 5 bases from V and 1 from J, leaving 16 bases between them. Germline lookup yields CDR1 SGHDT and CDR2 YYEEEE. The CDR3 region is CASSSPGSPSYEQYF. The CDR3 DNA reads TGTGCCAGCAGTTCCCCGGGGTCTCCATCCTACGAGCAGTACTTC.

This chain connects TRBV7-3 to TRBJ2-3; possibly TRBD2 for D (7 bases). Deletions cut 0 bases from V and 0 bases from J, with 10 bases between. The germline CDR1 and CDR2 sequences are SGHTA and FQGTGA. The CDR3 contains 16 residues. CDR3 bases: TGTGCCAGCAGCTTAACGGGGAGGGGGAGCACAGATACGCAGTATTTT. This codes for CASSLTGRGSTDTQYF.

V is TRBV11-3 and J is TRBJ1-2, with D hard to call. The germline gives CDR1 SGHNT, CDR2 YENEEA. The V and J ends lost 1 base and 4 bases respectively, with 7 bases between them. The CDR3 is 13 amino acids. The CDR3 DNA reads TGTGCCAGCAGCTTAGCTATGACCTATGGCTACACCTTC. Translated: CASSLAMTYGYTF.

The CDR3 loop is CASSGKGYEQYF. As DNA, the CDR3 is TGTGCCAGCAGCGGGAAAGGCTACGAGCAGTACTTC. The chain carries TRBV6-6 and TRBJ2-7; a weak D match, TRBD2 (5 bases). Germline CDR1 and CDR2: MNHNY and SVGAGI (reference sequence). The CDR3 runs 12 residues. V lost 6 bases to trimming and J lost 3 bases, with 9 bases between them.

The chain carries TRBV6-1 and TRBJ2-3; tentatively, D is TRBD1 (6 bases). Trimming took 9 bases from V and 6 from J, leaving 16 bases between them. This CDR3 region has 13 residues. Germline V CDR1 and CDR2: MNHNS, SASEGT. The chain's CDR3 is CASSRTQGDTQYF. In DNA form, the CDR3 reads TGTGCCAGTAGTCGAACCCAGGGGGATACGCAGTATTTT.

The V and J genes are TRBV25-1 and TRBJ2-3; 9 nucleotides agree with TRBD2. The CDR3 has 14 residues. V shed 5 bases, J shed 4 bases, and the junction held 4 bases outside the gene matches. The germline V gene encodes CDR1 MGHDK and CDR2 SYGVNS. The CDR3 protein is CASSLAGVPDTQYF. Here the CDR3 DNA reads TGTGCCAGCAGTTTAGCGGGAGTCCCAGATACGCAGTATTTT. Variable domain in full (rest from reference TRBV25-1 and TRBJ2-3): EADIYQTPRYLVIGTGKKITLECSQTMGHDKMYWYQQDPGMELHLIHYSYGVNSTEKGDLSSESTVSRIRTEHFPLTLESARPSHTSQYLCASSLAGVPDTQYFGPGTRLTVL.

This sequence joins TRBV19 and TRBJ1-4; 9 bases map to TRBD1. After removal of 5 bases from V and 4 bases from J, the junction contained 5 bases not matched to a gene. The CDR3 spans 15 residues. Germline V gives CDR1 LNHDA, CDR2 SQIVND (reference sequence). In DNA form, the CDR3 reads TGTGCCAGTAGTGACGGACAGGGGTTTAATGAAAAACTGTTTTTT. This gives the protein CASSDGQGFNEKLFF. The whole variable domain, filled in from reference TRBV19 and TRBJ1-4, reads DGGITQSPKYLFRKEGQNVTLSCEQNLNHDAMYWYRQDPGQGLRLIYYSQIVNDFQKGDIAEGYSVSREKKESFPLTVTSAQKNPTAFYLCASSDGQGFNEKLFFGSGTQLSVL.

The V and J genes are TRBV9 and TRBJ2-5, with 7 bases that match TRBD2. Germline V gene lookup returns CDR1 SGDLS and CDR2 YYNGEE. The ends lost 3 bases at V and 2 bases at J; junction bases unmatched: 7. The CDR3 sequence is 15 residues long. The CDR3 spells CASSGGLGRQETQYF. The CDR3 DNA reads as TGTGCCAGCAGCGGCGGACTAGGAAGGCAAGAGACCCAGTACTTC.

This clone has a handful of counts. This sequence joins TRBV6-6 and TRBJ2-2; 9 bases map to TRBD1. The CDR3 consists of 14 residues. CDR1 MNHNY and CDR2 SVGAGI come from the germline V gene (reference sequence). V was clipped by 5 bases and J by 7 bases; unmatched bases: 5. In DNA, the CDR3 is TGTGCCAGCAGTCCGGGACAGGGAGGCGGGGAGCTGTTTTTT. Amino acids: CASSPGQGGGELFF.

This chain connects TRBV6-6 to TRBJ2-3, with 9 bases that match TRBD1. Germline CDR1 and CDR2: MNHNY and SVGAGI (reference sequence). This CDR3 is 16 amino acids long. With V trimmed by 1 base and J by 2 bases, 4 bases remained unmatched. The CDR3 nucleotides read TGTGCCAGCAGTTACTATAGGACAGGGGCCACAGATACGCAGTATTTT. As protein: CASSYYRTGATDTQYF.

The gene calls are TRBV15 and TRBJ2-2; D may be TRBD2 (6 bases). CDR3 length: 16 amino acids. Trimming left V 4 bases short and J 3 bases short, with 15 bases between. CDR1 LNHNV and CDR2 YYDKDF come from the germline V gene (reference sequence). The CDR3 coding sequence is TGTGCCACCAGCATGGGCCCCGGAGGGGACACCGGGGAGCTGTTTTTT. Amino acids: CATSMGPGGDTGELFF.

The chain couples TRBV4-2 to TRBJ2-7; 7 bases line up with TRBD2. This CDR3 region has 15 residues. The V and J ends lost 1 base and 2 bases, in that order; junction bases with no gene match: 5. In germline, CDR1 is LGHNA, CDR2 YNFKEQ. The DNA for the CDR3 is TGTGCCAGCAGCCAAGTCCCTAGCGGAGCCTACGAGCAGTACTTC. This sequence encodes CASSQVPSGAYEQYF.

The chain joins TRBV9 to TRBJ2-1; 7 bases align to TRBD2. The CDR3 covers 17 residues. Trimming cost V 3 bases and J 9 bases; bases outside gene matches: 18. Germline values: CDR1 SGDLS, CDR2 YYNGEE. CDR3 region: CASSAGRGGGPGSEQFF. The CDR3 DNA sequence: TGTGCCAGCAGCGCGGGTCGTGGGGGAGGGCCGGGGAGTGAGCAGTTCTTC.

V is TRBV19 and J is TRBJ2-7; D perhaps matches TRBD1 (5 bases). Trimming cost V 4 bases and J 2 bases, with 9 bases left between them. Germline V gene sequence: CDR1 LNHDA, CDR2 SQIVND (reference sequence). The CDR3 runs 13 residues. In nucleotides, the CDR3 is TGTGCCAGTAGTAGCCTGACAGCCTACGAGCAGTACTTC. As protein: CASSSLTAYEQYF.